This T cell receptor beta chain was retrieved from a study of technical replicates of blood from a few donors. Germline values: CDR1 SGHRS, CDR2 YFSETQ. The V gene end was trimmed by 2 bases and the J gene end by 0 bases; junction bases not matched to a gene: 13. This CDR3 has 19 amino acids. The assay was immunoSEQ multiplex PCR, and TCRdb's table has in-frame clones only and misses some. The sample yields fewer than 95,000 clones, about 93% seen once. The chain carries TRBV5-1 and TRBJ2-5, with 10 bases lining up with TRBD2. This sequence was found in a human donor in good health. Sequencing input: T cells isolated from PBMCs. CDR3 nucleotides: TGCGCCAGCAGCTTCTACGAATTTAGCGGGAGGTCCCACCAAGAGACCCAGTACTTC. Protein: CASSFYEFSGRSHQETQYF.